These 32 T cell receptor beta chains were sequenced from one sample in a study of T cells in Graves' hyperthyroidism and ophthalmopathy. The TCR beta CDR3 regions underwent amplification using RNA transcripts as the source. In the first-round RT-PCR of the TCR CDR3, the HTBI primer set was used. TCRdb itself ran the multiplex PCR reads through MiXCR, one entry per CDR3 protein. Of roughly 420,000 distinct CDR3 sequences detected, roughly 13% appear once; the ten largest clones hold less than 6.5%. The source material was blood. These receptors all come from a woman between 18 and 29 years old with Graves' hyperthyroidism.

The sample holds many counts of this clonotype. The chain is built from TRBV2 and TRBJ2-3; TRBD1 might be the D (6 bases). Per germline, CDR1 SNHLY and CDR2 FYNNEI. The CDR3 is 14 amino acids. V dropped 7 bases and J dropped 1 base, with 12 bases sitting between them. Here the CDR3 DNA reads TGTGCCAGCACCGATCGACAGGGCACAGATACGCAGTATTTT. Amino acids: CASTDRQGTDTQYF.

This clonotype was detected a few times. This sequence may be a read error, since a much larger clone differs from it by one base. This sequence joins TRBV10-3 and TRBJ1-1; D not resolved. The CDR3 extends over 14 amino acids. Germline lookup yields CDR1 ENHRY and CDR2 SYGVKD. CDR3 sequence: CAISDRGLNTEASF. The CDR3 nucleotides read TGTGCCATCAGTGACCGAGGATTGAACACTGAAGCTTCCTTT.

This clonotype was found many times. The V and J genes are TRBV20-1 and TRBJ1-5; 7 bases line up with TRBD1. Losses at the gene ends were 2 bases for V and 3 bases for J; bases not matched to a gene: 7. The CDR3 is 15 residues long. The germline gives CDR1 DFQATT, CDR2 SNEGSKA (reference sequence). DNA for the CDR3: TGCAGTGCTAGAAGACAGGGACAGTACAATCAGCCCCAGCATTTT. Its protein product is CSARRQGQYNQPQHF.

This clonotype was recorded many times. V gene TRBV6-5 combines with J gene TRBJ2-3; TRBD2 matches at 7 bases. Germline V gene sequence: CDR1 MNHEY, CDR2 SVGAGI. V dropped 0 bases and J dropped 0; count of bases not matched to a gene: 3. The CDR3 consists of 16 residues. CDR3 nucleotides: TGTGCCAGCAGTTACTCAAGCGGGGCTAGCACAGATACGCAGTATTTT. Protein: CASSYSSGASTDTQYF.

The chain is built from TRBV30 and TRBJ1-3, with no clear D. The V gene's germline CDR1 is GTSNPN and CDR2 SVGIG (reference sequence). The CDR3 contains 16 residues. Trimming removed 0 bases from V and 0 bases from J, with 12 bases in between. In DNA form, the CDR3 reads TGTGCCTGGAGTGTACTTGCCACGATCTCTGGAAACACCATATATTTT. Translating gives CAWSVLATISGNTIYF.

The table lists this clonotype with many counts. This chain uses TRBV5-1 with TRBJ1-1; D remains ambiguous. V was cut by 5 bases and J by 3 bases, with 11 bases left in between. There are 13 residues in the CDR3. Germline V gene sequence: CDR1 SGHRS, CDR2 YFSETQ. Here the CDR3 reads CASSLLKDTEAFF. CDR3 bases: TGCGCCAGCAGTCTACTTAAGGACACTGAAGCTTTCTTT.

The genes are TRBV20-1 and TRBJ2-3, with 10 bases fitting TRBD2. The CDR3 runs 17 residues. Per germline, CDR1 DFQATT and CDR2 SNEGSKA (reference sequence). J lost 3 bases, V lost 1 base, and 10 bases had no gene match. The CDR3 loop is CSARGRAGGPPTDTQYF. In DNA, the CDR3 is TGCAGTGCTAGAGGTAGAGCGGGAGGGCCCCCAACAGATACGCAGTATTTT.

The V call is TRBV5-1, the J call TRBJ2-7; 7 bases are shared with TRBD2. CDR1 is SGHRS and CDR2 is YFSETQ in the germline V gene. Trimming took 3 bases from V and 4 from J; bases not matched to a gene: 13. There are 16 residues in the CDR3. The CDR3 bases are TGCGCCAGCAGCTCGGGGGTTCTAGCGGCGTTGTACGAGCAGTACTTC. Protein product: CASSSGVLAALYEQYF.

In this sample, this clonotype turned up many times. The chain uses TRBV30 and TRBJ2-7; D ambiguous. The CDR3 covers 12 residues. From germline, CDR1 is GTSNPN and CDR2 SVGIG (reference sequence). The germline V and J ends were trimmed by 2 bases and 4 bases, with 9 bases remaining between them. The CDR3 spells CAWSSLIYEQYF. The DNA for the CDR3 is TGTGCCTGGAGTTCTCTCATTTACGAGCAGTACTTC.

This clonotype showed up many times. The chain combines TRBV20-1 with TRBJ2-1, with 9 bases that match TRBD1. Per the germline V gene, CDR1 is DFQATT and CDR2 is SNEGSKA (reference sequence). Trimming removed 5 bases from V and 2 bases from J; junction bases left unmatched: 4. CDR3 length: 14 amino acids. CDR3: CSAPGQGTYNEQFF. The CDR3 DNA follows: TGCAGTGCTCCAGGACAGGGGACCTACAATGAGCAGTTCTTC.

This clonotype was counted ten times or more. The chain combines TRBV11-2 with TRBJ1-2; maybe TRBD1 (6 bases). The CDR3 runs to 15 residues. V was pared by 6 bases and J by 8 bases, with 22 bases between. The germline CDR1 and CDR2 sequences are SGHAT and FQNNGV. CDR3 in amino acids: CASSSVTGLPGGYTF. The CDR3 DNA follows: TGTGCCAGCAGTAGTGTCACAGGGCTACCCGGGGGCTACACCTTC.

This clonotype was detected many times. The rearrangement links TRBV11-2 to TRBJ2-7; D is unclear. Germline values: CDR1 SGHAT, CDR2 FQNNGV. Trimming pared 0 bases from V and 4 bases from J, leaving 10 bases between. The CDR3 runs to 14 residues. CDR3 region: CASSLDWAAYEQYF. CDR3 in DNA: TGTGCCAGCAGCTTAGATTGGGCGGCGTACGAGCAGTACTTC.

This clonotype was counted ten times or more. V is TRBV9 and J is TRBJ1-2; 7 bases map to TRBD1. The CDR3 extends over 16 amino acids. V shed 3 bases and J 2 bases; nucleotides not matched to a gene: 10. Germline lookup yields CDR1 SGDLS and CDR2 YYNGEE. The CDR3: CASSDPRTGRNYGYTF. The CDR3 region has the DNA TGTGCCAGCAGCGACCCTAGGACAGGACGAAACTATGGCTACACCTTC.

V usage is TRBV6-9 and J usage is TRBJ1-3, with D unresolved. Germline CDR1 and CDR2: MNHGY and SVAAGI. V lost 3 bases and J 1 base, leaving 22 bases between the germline ends. The CDR3 runs 19 residues. The CDR3 region has the DNA TGTGCCAGCAGTTACTACGCGTCCAGAGGGTATACATCTGGAAACACCATATATTTT. Translated, it gives CASSYYASRGYTSGNTIYF.

The chain links TRBV7-2 to TRBJ2-5; 8 bases fit TRBD2. CDR1 SGHTA and CDR2 FQGNSA come from the germline V gene. This CDR3 is 15 amino acids long. V dropped 5 bases and J dropped 4; count of bases not matched to a gene: 9. This CDR3 is CASSPLAGPPETQYF. CDR3 DNA: TGTGCCAGCAGCCCTCTAGCGGGCCCTCCAGAGACCCAGTACTTC.

The table lists this clonotype with many counts. The rearrangement uses TRBV28 and TRBJ2-3, with a weak D call TRBD2 (6 bases). Germline V gene data show CDR1 as MDHEN and CDR2 as SYDVKM. The length of the CDR3 is 15 residues. Trimming removed 4 bases at V and 3 bases at J, with 14 bases between. CDR3 protein: CASSSGGDGTDTQYF. The CDR3 DNA follows: TGTGCCAGCAGTTCCGGGGGAGATGGGACAGATACGCAGTATTTT.

This clonotype was picked up many times. The chain has TRBV2 and TRBJ2-5; the D gene is possibly TRBD2 (7 bases). This CDR3 has 14 amino acids. Germline V gene lookup returns CDR1 SNHLY and CDR2 FYNNEI. Trimming stripped 7 bases from V and 4 bases from J, with 16 bases between. This chain's CDR3 is CASNTEGGAETQYF. DNA for the CDR3: TGTGCCAGCAACACAGAAGGGGGGGCAGAGACCCAGTACTTC.

This clonotype came up many times. This sequence joins TRBV27 and TRBJ1-1, with D maybe TRBD1 (6 bases). This CDR3 has 16 residues. V was cut by 6 bases and J by 0 bases, with 17 bases left in between. Germline values: CDR1 MNHEY, CDR2 SMNVEV (reference sequence). CDR3 sequence: CASSLLGQGMNTEAFF. DNA of the CDR3: TGTGCCAGCAGCCTCCTAGGGCAGGGGATGAACACTGAAGCTTTCTTT.

V gene TRBV6-1 combines with J gene TRBJ2-3; TRBD1 matches 9 bases. Germline trimming cut 6 bases from V and 11 bases from J; bases unmatched to any gene: 9. This CDR3 is 13 amino acids long. The V gene's germline CDR1 is MNHNS and CDR2 SASEGT. The CDR3 DNA sequence: TGTGCCAGCAGGCCTGATGGGACAGGGAAGCAGTATTTT. Protein: CASRPDGTGKQYF.

There are many counts of this clonotype. V usage is TRBV27 and J usage is TRBJ2-3; 11 nucleotides align to TRBD2. The CDR3 spans 15 residues. Germline CDR1 and CDR2: MNHEY and SMNVEV (reference sequence). Losses at the gene ends were 6 bases for V and 3 bases for J; bases not matched to a gene: 5. The CDR3 DNA reads TGTGCCAGCAGGAGACTAGCGGGGCCTACAGATACGCAGTATTTT. This translates into CASRRLAGPTDTQYF.

Many counts were recorded for this clonotype. The chain carries TRBV10-3 and TRBJ2-3; 7 bases fit TRBD2. Unmatched junction bases numbered 7, after V lost 3 bases and J lost 1 base. This CDR3 comprises 16 residues. CDR1 and CDR2 from the germline V gene are ENHRY and SYGVKD. The CDR3 DNA reads as TGTGCCATCAGTGATTTCGGCGGGAGCGGCACAGATACGCAGTATTTT. It is translated as CAISDFGGSGTDTQYF.

V gene TRBV6-1 combines with J gene TRBJ2-2, with a possible D match to TRBD1 (5 bases). CDR3 length: 13 amino acids. Between the trimmed V and J ends, which lost 6 bases and 2 bases, there was a span of 7 bases. Germline CDR1 MNHNS, CDR2 SASEGT. The CDR3 protein is CASSGQNTGELFF. DNA for the CDR3: TGTGCCAGCAGCGGACAAAACACCGGGGAGCTGTTTTTT.

This clonotype was seen repeatedly, ten times or more. V is TRBV6-1 and J is TRBJ2-7; 11 bases agree with TRBD1. Germline CDR1 MNHNS, CDR2 SASEGT. Trimming at V came to 5 bases and at J to 7 bases, leaving 4 bases not matched to a gene. The CDR3 has 13 residues. The CDR3 sequence: CASSLRDRGEQYF. CDR3 bases: TGTGCCAGCAGTTTGAGGGACAGGGGGGAGCAGTACTTC.

This clonotype was found many times. The rearrangement joins TRBV12-3 or TRBV12-4 to TRBJ2-3; 7 bases match TRBD2. The CDR3 has 15 amino acids. After removal of 5 bases from V and 2 bases from J, the junction contained 7 bases not matched to a gene. DNA of the CDR3: TGTGCCAGCAGTCCAGCCGGGGGGATCACAGATACGCAGTATTTT. This codes for CASSPAGGITDTQYF.

This clonotype has ten or more counts. The chain links TRBV12-3 or TRBV12-4 to TRBJ2-7; D is unclear. This CDR3 has 12 amino acids. V dropped 5 bases and J dropped 3 bases, with 8 bases sitting between them. The CDR3 region has the DNA TGTGCCAGCAGTACCCTATACTACGAGCAGTACTTC. Translating it yields CASSTLYYEQYF.

This clonotype was seen a handful of times. The CDR3: CASSLRLAGGQQFF. CDR3 in DNA: TGTGCCAGCAGCTTAAGACTAGCGGGAGGGCAGCAGTTCTTC. The V call is TRBV7-3, the J call TRBJ2-1; 14 bases are shared with TRBD2. The junction had 1 base not matched to a gene; V was cut back by 1 base and J by 11 bases. The V gene's germline CDR1 is SGHTA and CDR2 FQGTGA. The CDR3 loop spans 14 amino acids. The entire variable domain, with the rest obtained from reference TRBV7-3 and TRBJ2-1, is as follows: GAGVSQTPSNKVTEKGKYVELRCDPISGHTALYWYRQSLGQGPEFLIYFQGTGAADDSGLPNDRFFAVRPEGSVSTLKIQRTERGDSAVYLCASSLRLAGGQQFFGPGTRLTVL.

The gene calls are TRBV14 and TRBJ2-7; TRBD2 matches 14 bases. The trim removed 0 bases at V and 2 bases at J, leaving 9 bases unmatched. The CDR3 has 19 residues. Germline V lookup: CDR1 SGHDN, CDR2 FVKESK. CDR3 DNA sequence: TGTGCCAGCAGCCAAGAGCCCCGGACTAGCGGGGGGTACCCCTACGAGCAGTACTTC. Protein product: CASSQEPRTSGGYPYEQYF.

The table lists this clonotype with many counts. This chain uses TRBV28 with TRBJ2-7; the match to TRBD1 covers 8 bases. This CDR3 spans 15 amino acids. Losses at the gene ends were 5 bases for V and 4 bases for J; bases not matched to a gene: 10. The germline gives CDR1 MDHEN, CDR2 SYDVKM. The chain's CDR3 is CASSITGTGPYEQYF. The CDR3 nucleotides read TGTGCCAGCAGTATTACCGGGACAGGACCTTACGAGCAGTACTTC.

In its sample, this clonotype was seen many times. The chain has TRBV2 and TRBJ2-1; D is unresolved. Germline V gene data show CDR1 as SNHLY and CDR2 as FYNNEI. Trimming stripped 3 bases from V and 7 bases from J, with 10 bases between. This CDR3 comprises 13 residues. CDR3 in amino acids: CASSDVEGNEQFF. CDR3 nucleotide sequence: TGTGCCAGCAGTGATGTCGAAGGGAATGAGCAGTTCTTC. Based on the CDR3 plus reference TRBV2 and TRBJ2-1, the full variable domain is EPEVTQTPSHQVTQMGQEVILRCVPISNHLYFYWYRQILGQKVEFLVSFYNNEISEKSEIFDDQFSVERPDGSNFTLKIRSTKLEDSAMYFCASSDVEGNEQFFGPGTRLTVL.

This clonotype occurred many times. The chain joins TRBV4-1 to TRBJ2-1; 11 nucleotides agree with TRBD1. After removal of 0 bases from V and 6 bases from J, the junction contained 7 bases not matched to a gene. This CDR3 contains 17 residues. In germline, CDR1 is MGHRA, CDR2 YSYEKL. The CDR3 sequence is CASSQDMDRGPGNEQFF. CDR3 bases: TGCGCCAGCAGCCAAGATATGGACAGGGGGCCAGGCAATGAGCAGTTCTTC.

This clonotype was recorded many times. This chain joins TRBV30 and TRBJ2-7; 11 bases are a match to TRBD2. The CDR3 consists of 13 residues. CDR1 is GTSNPN, CDR2 SVGIG, per germline (reference sequence). Losses at the gene ends were 3 bases for V and 6 bases for J; bases not matched to a gene: 4. DNA of the CDR3: TGTGCCTGGAGGGCTAGCGGGAGGACCGAGCAGTACTTC. It translates to CAWRASGRTEQYF.

The chain combines TRBV9 with TRBJ1-1, with D uncertain. The germline V gene has CDR1 SGDLS and CDR2 YYNGEE. This CDR3 comprises 13 residues. V shed 0 bases and J shed 0 bases, with 3 bases lying between them. For the CDR3, the DNA is TGTGCCAGCAGCGTAGAAATGAACACTGAAGCTTTCTTT. Encoded protein: CASSVEMNTEAFF.